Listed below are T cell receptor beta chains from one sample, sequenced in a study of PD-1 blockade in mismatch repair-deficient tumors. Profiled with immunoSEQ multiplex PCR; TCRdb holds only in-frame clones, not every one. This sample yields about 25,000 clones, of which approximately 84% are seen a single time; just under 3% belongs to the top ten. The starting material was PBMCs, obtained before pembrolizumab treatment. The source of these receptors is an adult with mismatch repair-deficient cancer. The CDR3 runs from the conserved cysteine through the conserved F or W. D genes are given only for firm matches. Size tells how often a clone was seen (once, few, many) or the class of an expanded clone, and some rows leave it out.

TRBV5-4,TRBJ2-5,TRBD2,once,TGTGCCAGCAGCTCAGGTAGCGGGAGTAGGGAGACCCAGTACTTC,CASSSGSGSRETQYF
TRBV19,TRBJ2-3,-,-,TGTGCCACCACAGGGGGGGCTGGAGATACGCAGTATTTT,CATTGGAGDTQYF
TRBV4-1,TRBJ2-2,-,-,TGCGCCAGCAGCGTTCAGACACTGAACACCGGGGAGCTGTTTTTT,CASSVQTLNTGELFF
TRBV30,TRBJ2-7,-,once,TGTGCCTGGAGTGTACTAACTAGCCACGAGCAGTACTTC,CAWSVLTSHEQYF
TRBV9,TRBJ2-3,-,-,TGTGCCAGCAGCGTACGAGACAAGAGCACAGATACGCAGTATTTT,CASSVRDKSTDTQYF
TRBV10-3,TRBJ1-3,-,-,TGTGCCATCAGTGAGTCGTGGGGGCCTGGAAACACCATATATTTT,CAISESWGPGNTIYF
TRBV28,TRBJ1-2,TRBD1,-,TGTGCCAGCAGACCCGGGACAGGGGCATTTGAGGGCTACACCTTC,CASRPGTGAFEGYTF
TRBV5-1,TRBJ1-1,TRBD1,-,TGCGCCAGCAGCGAGGCCTTACAGGGGCAAGGCACTGAAGCTTTCTTT,CASSEALQGQGTEAFF
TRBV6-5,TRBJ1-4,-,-,TGTGCCAGCAGTTACTCGAGCAGGATAAATGAAAAACTGTTTTTT,CASSYSSRINEKLFF
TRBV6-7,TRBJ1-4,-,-,TGTGCCAGCAGTTTCGACAAAGCCTTAGGAAAACTGTTTTTT,CASSFDKALGKLFF
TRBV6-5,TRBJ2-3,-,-,TGTGCCAGCAGTTACGGGGCGGGGAACACAGATACGCAGTATTTT,CASSYGAGNTDTQYF
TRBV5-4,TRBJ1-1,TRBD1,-,TGTGCCAGCAGCTTTTCGACAGGGGATACTGAAGCTTTCTTT,CASSFSTGDTEAFF
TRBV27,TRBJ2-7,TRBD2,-,TGTGCCAGCAGTTTATCTCGGCTAGCGGGGGCCGGAGGCGAGCAGTACTTC,CASSLSRLAGAGGEQYF
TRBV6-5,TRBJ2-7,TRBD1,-,TGTGCCAGCAGTTACGGGACAGGGGCCGACGAGCAGTACTTC,CASSYGTGADEQYF
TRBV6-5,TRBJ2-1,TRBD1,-,TGTGCCAGCAGTGGGACAGGGGAACAGTTCTTC,CASSGTGEQFF
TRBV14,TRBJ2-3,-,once,TGTGCCAGCAGCCAAAACATGGCAGATACGCAGTATTTT,CASSQNMADTQYF
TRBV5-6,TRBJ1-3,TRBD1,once,TGTGCCAGCAGCGTTGGCTGGGGGACAGGGCACAGTGGAAACACCATATATTTT,CASSVGWGTGHSGNTIYF
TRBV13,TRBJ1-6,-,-,TGTGCCAGCAGCTTAACCCCGAGGATGGGGCATTCACCCCTCCACTTT,CASSLTPRMGHSPLHF
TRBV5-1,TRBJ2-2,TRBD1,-,TGCGCCAGCAGCGCCGGGACAGACGGAACCGGGGAGCTGTTTTTT,CASSAGTDGTGELFF
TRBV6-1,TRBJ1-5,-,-,TGTGCCAGCATGCGATTTGGGAGTGGCAATCAGCCCCAGCATTTT,CASMRFGSGNQPQHF
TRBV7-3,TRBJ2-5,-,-,TGTGCCAGCAGCTTAATGGGTACAGGACAAGAGACCCAGTACTTC,CASSLMGTGQETQYF
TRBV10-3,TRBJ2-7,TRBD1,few,TGTGCCATCAGCTCCGGACAGGGCGACCGGGAGCAGTACTTC,CAISSGQGDREQYF
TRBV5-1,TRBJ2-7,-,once,TGCGCCAGCAGCTTACCGAGCCCCTACGAGCAGTACTTC,CASSLPSPYEQYF
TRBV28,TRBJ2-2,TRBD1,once,TGTGCCAGCAGGTTAACAGGGGGCACCGGGGAGCTGTTTTTT,CASRLTGGTGELFF
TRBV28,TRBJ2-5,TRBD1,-,TGTGCCAGCAGGGTGGGCGGGACAGGAGAGACCCAGTACTTC,CASRVGGTGETQYF
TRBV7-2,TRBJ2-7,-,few,TGTGCCAGCAGCAGCAGGACTACCACACTTTACGAGCAGTACTTC,CASSSRTTTLYEQYF
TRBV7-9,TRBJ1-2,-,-,TGTGCCAGCAGCCCAACCCGACCGGGACACAGAGATAACTATGGCTACACCTTC,CASSPTRPGHRDNYGYTF